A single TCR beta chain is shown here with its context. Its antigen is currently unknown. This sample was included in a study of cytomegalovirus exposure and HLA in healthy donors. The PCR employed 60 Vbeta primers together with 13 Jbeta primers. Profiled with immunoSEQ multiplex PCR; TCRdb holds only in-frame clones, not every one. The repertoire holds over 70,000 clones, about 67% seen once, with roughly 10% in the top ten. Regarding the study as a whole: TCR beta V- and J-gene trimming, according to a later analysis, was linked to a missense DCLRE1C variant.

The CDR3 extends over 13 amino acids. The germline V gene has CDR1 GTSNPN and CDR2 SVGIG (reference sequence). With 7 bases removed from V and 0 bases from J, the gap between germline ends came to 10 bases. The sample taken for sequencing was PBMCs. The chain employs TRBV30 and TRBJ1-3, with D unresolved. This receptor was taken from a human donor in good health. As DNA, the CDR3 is TGTGCCTCCCAGTTCATCTCTGGAAACACCATATATTTT. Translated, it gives CASQFISGNTIYF. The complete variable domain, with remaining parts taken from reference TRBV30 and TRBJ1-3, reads SQTIHQWPATLVQPVGSPLSLECTVEGTSNPNLYWYRQAAGRGLQLLFYSVGIGQISSEVPQNLSASRPQDRQFILSSKKLLLSDSGFYLCASQFISGNTIYFGEGSWLTVV.